Detailed here is one T cell receptor (beta chain). Its cognate antigen is unknown. The data derive from a study of T cell responses to AZD1222 COVID-19 vaccine. Profiled with immunoSEQ multiplex PCR; TCRdb holds only in-frame clones, not every one. The sample carries about 45,000 clones, about 82% recorded once. The germline V gene has CDR1 LGHDT and CDR2 YNNKEL (reference sequence). Trimming removed 4 bases from V and 8 bases from J; junction bases left unmatched: 9. CDR3 length: 14 residues. Study observations and caveats: CD4 TCRs covered the whole spike, strongest at regions 160-218 and 743-854. Among the donors, most were white British and more were female, and clonal diversity was possibly underestimated. Targeting of unmutated variant regions was reportedly seen in nearly half of spike-specific TCRs.

The chain recombines TRBV3-1 (or the pseudogene TRBV3-2) with TRBJ2-3, with 7 bases that match TRBD1. This sequence originates from an adult who received the MenACWY meningococcal vaccine as a control. The source was peripheral blood, collected 28 days after the second dose of the MenACWY control vaccine. The DNA for the CDR3 is TGTGCCAGCAGCCCCCGGGACAGCGACGGTACGCAGTATTTT. Protein product: CASSPRDSDGTQYF.